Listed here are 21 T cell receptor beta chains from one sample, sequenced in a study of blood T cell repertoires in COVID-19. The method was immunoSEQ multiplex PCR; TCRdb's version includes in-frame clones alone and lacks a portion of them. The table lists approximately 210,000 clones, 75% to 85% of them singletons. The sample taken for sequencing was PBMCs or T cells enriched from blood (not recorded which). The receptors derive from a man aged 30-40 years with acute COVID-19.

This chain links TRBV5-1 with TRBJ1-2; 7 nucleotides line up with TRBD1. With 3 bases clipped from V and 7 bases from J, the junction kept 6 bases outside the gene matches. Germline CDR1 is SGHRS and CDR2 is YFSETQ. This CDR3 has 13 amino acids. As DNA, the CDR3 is TGCGCCAGCAGCTGGACAGGAGATTCTGGCTACACCTTC. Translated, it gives CASSWTGDSGYTF.

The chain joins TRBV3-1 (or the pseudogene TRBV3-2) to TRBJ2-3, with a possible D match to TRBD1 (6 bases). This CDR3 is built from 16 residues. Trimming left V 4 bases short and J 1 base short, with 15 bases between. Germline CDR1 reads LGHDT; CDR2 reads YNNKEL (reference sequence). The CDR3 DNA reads TGTGCCAGCAGCCCAGGACAGCCGTGGGGCACAGATACGCAGTATTTT. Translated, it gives CASSPGQPWGTDTQYF.

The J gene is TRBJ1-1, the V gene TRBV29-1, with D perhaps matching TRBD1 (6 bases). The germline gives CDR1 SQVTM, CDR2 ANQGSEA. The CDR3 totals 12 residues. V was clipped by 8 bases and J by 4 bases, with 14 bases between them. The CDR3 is CSTEDSRTEAFF. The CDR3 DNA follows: TGCAGCACAGAGGACAGTCGCACTGAAGCTTTCTTT.

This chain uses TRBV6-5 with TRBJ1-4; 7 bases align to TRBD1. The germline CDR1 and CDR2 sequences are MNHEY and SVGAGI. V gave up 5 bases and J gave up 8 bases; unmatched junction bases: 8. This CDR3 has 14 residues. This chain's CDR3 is CASSNTGVREKLFF. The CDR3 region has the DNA TGTGCCAGCAGTAACACAGGGGTTAGGGAAAAACTGTTTTTT.

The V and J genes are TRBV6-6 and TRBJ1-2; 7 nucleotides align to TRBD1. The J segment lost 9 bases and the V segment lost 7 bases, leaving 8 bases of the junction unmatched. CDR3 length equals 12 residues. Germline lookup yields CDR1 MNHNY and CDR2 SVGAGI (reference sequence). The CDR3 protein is CASTTGTASYTF. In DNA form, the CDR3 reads TGTGCCAGCACGACAGGGACGGCAAGCTACACCTTC.

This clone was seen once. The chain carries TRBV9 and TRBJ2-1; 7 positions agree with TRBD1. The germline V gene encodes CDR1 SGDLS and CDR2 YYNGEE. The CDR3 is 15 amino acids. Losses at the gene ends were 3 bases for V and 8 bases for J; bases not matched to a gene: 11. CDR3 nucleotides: TGTGCCAGCAGCGCGCCGACAGGGAGTACGGATGAGCAGTTCTTC. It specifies CASSAPTGSTDEQFF.

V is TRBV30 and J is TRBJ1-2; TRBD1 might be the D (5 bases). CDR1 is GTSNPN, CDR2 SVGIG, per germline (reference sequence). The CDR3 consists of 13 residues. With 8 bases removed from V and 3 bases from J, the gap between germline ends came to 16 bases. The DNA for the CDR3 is TGTGCCGCTTACTTTGGGGGGGACTATGGCTACACCTTC. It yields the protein CAAYFGGDYGYTF.

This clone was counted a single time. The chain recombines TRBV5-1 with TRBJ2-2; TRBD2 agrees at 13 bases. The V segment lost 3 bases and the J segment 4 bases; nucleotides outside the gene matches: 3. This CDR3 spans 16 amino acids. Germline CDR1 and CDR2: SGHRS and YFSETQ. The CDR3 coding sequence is TGCGCCAGCAGCTACGGACTAGCGGGGGTCACCGGGGAGCTGTTTTTT. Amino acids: CASSYGLAGVTGELFF.

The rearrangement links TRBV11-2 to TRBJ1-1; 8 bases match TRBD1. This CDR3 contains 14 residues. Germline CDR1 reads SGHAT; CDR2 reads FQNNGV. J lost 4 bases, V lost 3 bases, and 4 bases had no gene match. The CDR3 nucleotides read TGTGCCAGCAGCTTTGACAGGGGACCCACTGAAGCTTTCTTT. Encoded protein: CASSFDRGPTEAFF.

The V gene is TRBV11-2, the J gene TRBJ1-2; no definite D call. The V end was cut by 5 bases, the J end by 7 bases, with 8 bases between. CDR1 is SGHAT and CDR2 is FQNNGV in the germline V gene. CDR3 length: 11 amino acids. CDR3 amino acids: CASSPPGGYTF. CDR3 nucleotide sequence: TGTGCCAGCAGCCCGCCAGGTGGCTACACCTTC.

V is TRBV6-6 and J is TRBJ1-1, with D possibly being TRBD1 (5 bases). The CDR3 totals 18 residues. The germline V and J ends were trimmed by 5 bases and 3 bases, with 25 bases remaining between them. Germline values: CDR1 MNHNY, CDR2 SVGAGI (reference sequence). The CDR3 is CASSRTRTFTAFDTEAFF. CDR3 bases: TGTGCCAGCAGTCGGACTAGGACATTCACTGCATTCGACACTGAAGCTTTCTTT.

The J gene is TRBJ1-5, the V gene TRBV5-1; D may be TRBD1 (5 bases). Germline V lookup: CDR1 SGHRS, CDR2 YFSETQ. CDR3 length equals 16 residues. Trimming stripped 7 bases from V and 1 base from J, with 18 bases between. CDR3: CASPHSQGSSNQPQHF. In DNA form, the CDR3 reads TGCGCCAGCCCCCATTCCCAGGGCTCCAGCAATCAGCCCCAGCATTTT.

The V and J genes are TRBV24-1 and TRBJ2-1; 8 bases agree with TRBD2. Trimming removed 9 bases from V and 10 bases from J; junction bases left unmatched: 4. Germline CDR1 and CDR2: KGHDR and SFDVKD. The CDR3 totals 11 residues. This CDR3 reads CATGRGDEQFF. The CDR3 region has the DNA TGTGCCACCGGGCGGGGGGACGAGCAGTTCTTC.

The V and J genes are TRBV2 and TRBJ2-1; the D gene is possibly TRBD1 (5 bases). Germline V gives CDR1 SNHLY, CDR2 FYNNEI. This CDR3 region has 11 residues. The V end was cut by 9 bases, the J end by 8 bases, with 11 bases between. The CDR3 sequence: CARSRGHEQFF. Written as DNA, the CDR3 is TGTGCCAGGTCTAGGGGTCATGAGCAGTTCTTC.

The CDR3 bases are TGTGCCAGCAGTGTACAGGGCAACTATGGCTACACCTTC. This sequence encodes CASSVQGNYGYTF. The rearrangement links TRBV27 to TRBJ1-2, with D possibly being TRBD1 (6 bases). Trimming removed 5 bases at V and 2 bases at J, with 9 bases between. CDR1 is MNHEY, CDR2 SMNVEV, per germline (reference sequence). The CDR3 covers 13 residues.

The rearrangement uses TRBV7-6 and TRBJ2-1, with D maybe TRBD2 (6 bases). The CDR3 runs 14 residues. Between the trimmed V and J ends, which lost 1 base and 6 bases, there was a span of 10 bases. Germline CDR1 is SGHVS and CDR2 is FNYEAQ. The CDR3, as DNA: TGTGCCAGCAGCTTAGTGGGGGGTTTCAATGAGCAGTTCTTC. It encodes CASSLVGGFNEQFF.

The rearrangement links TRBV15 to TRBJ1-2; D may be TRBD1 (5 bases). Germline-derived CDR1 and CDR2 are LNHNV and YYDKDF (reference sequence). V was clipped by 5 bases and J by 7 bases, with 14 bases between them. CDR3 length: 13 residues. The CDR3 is CATSPPGMGGYTF. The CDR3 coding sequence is TGTGCCACCAGCCCGCCAGGGATGGGTGGCTACACCTTC.

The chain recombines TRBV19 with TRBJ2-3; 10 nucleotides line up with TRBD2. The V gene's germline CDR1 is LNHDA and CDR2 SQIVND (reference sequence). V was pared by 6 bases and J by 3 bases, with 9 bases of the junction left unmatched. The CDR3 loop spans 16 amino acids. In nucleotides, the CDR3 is TGTGCCAGTAGATCTAGCGGGGGTAAGAGGACAGATACGCAGTATTTT. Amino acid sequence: CASRSSGGKRTDTQYF.

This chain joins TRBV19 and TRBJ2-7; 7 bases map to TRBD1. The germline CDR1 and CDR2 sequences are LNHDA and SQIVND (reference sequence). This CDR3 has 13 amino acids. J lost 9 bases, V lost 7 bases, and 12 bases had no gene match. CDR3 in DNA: TGTGCCAGTACCTACCTACCGGGACAGAGGCAGTACTTC. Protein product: CASTYLPGQRQYF.

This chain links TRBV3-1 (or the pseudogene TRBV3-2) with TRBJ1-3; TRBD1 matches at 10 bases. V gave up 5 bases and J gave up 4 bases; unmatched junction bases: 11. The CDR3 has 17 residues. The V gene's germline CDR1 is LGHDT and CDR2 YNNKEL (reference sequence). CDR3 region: CASSYPGQGLMGNTIYF. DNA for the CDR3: TGTGCCAGCAGCTACCCGGGACAGGGGTTAATGGGAAACACCATATATTTT.

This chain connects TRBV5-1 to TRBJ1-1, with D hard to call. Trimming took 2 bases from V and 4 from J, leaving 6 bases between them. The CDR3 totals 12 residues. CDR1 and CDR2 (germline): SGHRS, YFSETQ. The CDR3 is CASSFDTTEAFF. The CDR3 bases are TGCGCCAGCAGCTTCGACACCACTGAAGCTTTCTTT. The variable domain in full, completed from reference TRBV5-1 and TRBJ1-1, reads KAGVTQTPRYLIKTRGQQVTLSCSPISGHRSVSWYQQTPGQGLQFLFEYFSETQRNKGNFPGRFSGRQFSNSRSEMNVSTLELGDSALYLCASSFDTTEAFFGQGTRLTVV.